The 26 T cell receptor beta chains below all came from one sample that was sequenced in a study of blood T cell repertoires in COVID-19. The table came from immunoSEQ multiplex PCR; TCRdb's copy has only in-frame clones and leaves some out. The sample has tens of thousands of clones, 85% to 90% seen once. Sequenced input: peripheral blood. These TCRs come from a woman in her sixties or seventies with COVID-19, enrolled during active disease.

The chain carries TRBV2 and TRBJ2-3; D not resolved. Per germline, CDR1 SNHLY and CDR2 FYNNEI. The V gene lost 4 bases and the J gene lost 4 bases, with 15 bases spanning the gap. The CDR3 length is 15 residues. This CDR3 is CASSGHGWVPDTQYF. The CDR3 DNA reads TGTGCCAGCAGTGGACACGGTTGGGTCCCAGATACGCAGTATTTT.

The rearrangement uses TRBV5-6 and TRBJ1-2; D is uncertain. Germline CDR1 is SGHDT and CDR2 is YYEEEE. This CDR3 contains 15 residues. V lost 7 bases to trimming and J lost 4 bases, with 20 bases between them. The CDR3 DNA reads as TGTGCCAGCGGCGTGCGGGGTAGTGGTAGCTATGGCTACACCTTC. Translated: CASGVRGSGSYGYTF.

The rearrangement uses TRBV9 and TRBJ2-6; 10 bases match TRBD1. This CDR3 has 19 amino acids. Germline V CDR1 and CDR2: SGDLS, YYNGEE. The trim removed 0 bases at V and 2 bases at J, leaving 8 bases unmatched. This CDR3 is CASSVDLGGTGAGANVLTF. The CDR3 coding sequence is TGTGCCAGCAGCGTAGATTTGGGAGGGACAGGGGCTGGGGCCAACGTCCTGACTTTC.

The chain recombines TRBV27 with TRBJ1-5; tentatively, D is TRBD1 (6 bases). Trimming took off 3 bases at V and 1 base at J, with 10 bases between the two ends. Germline V gives CDR1 MNHEY, CDR2 SMNVEV (reference sequence). The CDR3 runs to 15 residues. The CDR3 bases are TGTGCCAGCAGTTTCCGGGGACACAGCAATCAGCCCCAGCATTTT. The encoded protein is CASSFRGHSNQPQHF.

The chain is built from TRBV7-9 and TRBJ2-7, with D perhaps TRBD2 (6 bases). The CDR3 covers 16 residues. Deletions cut 1 base from V and 2 bases from J, with 15 bases between. Germline CDR1 SEHNR, CDR2 FQNEAQ (reference sequence). Here the CDR3 reads CASSLDGGLAAYEQYF. DNA for the CDR3: TGTGCCAGCAGCTTAGACGGGGGTCTCGCCGCCTACGAGCAGTACTTC.

This chain links TRBV29-1 with TRBJ1-1; D may be TRBD1 (5 bases). This CDR3 has 12 amino acids. Trimming took off 4 bases at V and 3 bases at J, with 9 bases between the two ends. The germline V gene has CDR1 SQVTM and CDR2 ANQGSEA. CDR3 residues: CSVGWGDTEAFF. CDR3 in DNA: TGCAGCGTTGGATGGGGGGACACTGAAGCTTTCTTT.

This chain uses TRBV5-4 with TRBJ2-5; 12 bases are shared with TRBD2. The CDR3 runs 15 residues. V was pared by 4 bases and J by 0 bases, with 1 base of the junction left unmatched. Looked up from germline, CDR1 is SGHNT and CDR2 is YYREEE (reference sequence). In nucleotides, the CDR3 is TGTGCCAGCAGCCGGACTAGCGGGGACCAAGAGACCCAGTACTTC. Protein: CASSRTSGDQETQYF.

The DNA of the CDR3 is TGTGCCAGCCACCGGGACAGGGAGGTCTACGAGCAGTACTTC. Translated, it gives CASHRDREVYEQYF. The V call is TRBV2, the J call TRBJ2-7, with 9 bases matching TRBD1. Losses at the gene ends were 8 bases for V and 3 bases for J; bases not matched to a gene: 8. CDR1 and CDR2 from the germline V gene are SNHLY and FYNNEI. The CDR3 runs to 14 residues.

The V and J genes are TRBV6-6 and TRBJ1-3; 7 nucleotides match TRBD1. This CDR3 has 15 amino acids. In germline, CDR1 is MNHNY, CDR2 SVGAGI (reference sequence). The V segment lost 8 bases and the J segment 4 bases; nucleotides outside the gene matches: 11. CDR3 residues: CASGPGQVRGNTIYF. CDR3 nucleotide sequence: TGTGCCAGCGGACCCGGACAGGTACGCGGAAACACCATATATTTT.

The rearrangement joins TRBV7-3 to TRBJ2-5; TRBD1 agrees at 11 bases. CDR3 size: 14 residues. Germline assignment: CDR1 SGHTA and CDR2 FQGTGA. V trimming: 5 bases; J trimming: 9 bases; junction bases outside the gene matches: 8. CDR3: CASSPGQGAWAQYF. In DNA form, the CDR3 reads TGTGCCAGCAGCCCTGGACAGGGGGCCTGGGCCCAGTACTTC. Filled out from reference TRBV7-3 and TRBJ2-5, the complete variable domain reads GAGVSQTPSNKVTEKGKYVELRCDPISGHTALYWYRQSLGQGPEFLIYFQGTGAADDSGLPNDRFFAVRPEGSVSTLKIQRTERGDSAVYLCASSPGQGAWAQYFGPGTRLLVL.

Only one count was recorded for this clone. The chain links TRBV7-9 to TRBJ1-2; TRBD1 matches at 12 bases. Looked up from germline, CDR1 is SEHNR and CDR2 is FQNEAQ (reference sequence). The ends lost 5 bases at V and 7 bases at J; junction bases unmatched: 17. The CDR3 is made up of 18 amino acids. The CDR3 region has the DNA TGTGCCAGCAGCGAAGGGACAGGGGGCCGGATCCTGGCTACTGGCTACACCTTC. Protein product: CASSEGTGGRILATGYTF.

This clone appeared a single time. This chain links TRBV7-6 with TRBJ2-7; perhaps TRBD1 as D (6 bases). V was pared by 0 bases and J by 3 bases, with 12 bases between. The CDR3 runs to 15 residues. Germline-derived CDR1 and CDR2 are SGHVS and FNYEAQ. This chain's CDR3 is CASSLAFNRDYEQYF. The CDR3 DNA reads as TGTGCCAGCAGCTTAGCGTTCAACAGGGACTACGAGCAGTACTTC.

The chain couples TRBV12-5 to TRBJ1-3; unclear D gene. The ends were cut back, 3 bases at V and 4 bases at J, with 13 bases in the middle. Per the germline V gene, CDR1 is LGHNT and CDR2 is FRNRAP. The CDR3 loop spans 15 amino acids. CDR3 nucleotides: TGTGCTAGTGGTTTCCAAACAGCTCTGGGAAACACCATATATTTT. This translates into CASGFQTALGNTIYF. Based on the CDR3 plus reference TRBV12-5 and TRBJ1-3, the full variable domain is DARVTQTPRHKVTEMGQEVTMRCQPILGHNTVFWYRQTMMQGLELLAYFRNRAPLDDSGMPKDRFSAEMPDATLATLKIQPSEPRDSAVYFCASGFQTALGNTIYFGEGSWLTVV.

This rearrangement joins TRBV27 to TRBJ1-4, with TRBD1 identical over 8 bases. The CDR3 has 12 amino acids. Germline assignment: CDR1 MNHEY and CDR2 SMNVEV (reference sequence). The V and J ends lost 10 bases and 7 bases, in that order; junction bases with no gene match: 5. The CDR3 coding sequence is TGTGCCACCCGGGACAGGACTGAAAAACTGTTTTTT. It translates to CATRDRTEKLFF.

The chain joins TRBV4-1 to TRBJ2-3, with D perhaps TRBD2 (5 bases). V lost 1 base and J 0 bases, leaving 14 bases between the germline ends. The germline gives CDR1 MGHRA, CDR2 YSYEKL. The CDR3 totals 17 residues. CDR3 coding DNA: TGCGCCAGCAGCCAAGTTGGCAGCGGAGCTAGCACAGATACGCAGTATTTT. It translates to CASSQVGSGASTDTQYF.

This clone was observed once. V usage is TRBV24-1 and J usage is TRBJ1-2, with D possibly matching TRBD1 (5 bases). V lost 9 bases and J 5 bases, leaving 21 bases between the germline ends. The CDR3 spans 15 residues. Germline-derived CDR1 and CDR2 are KGHDR and SFDVKD. The DNA for the CDR3 is TGTGCCACCTTTATGGGGCACAGCAGGCGATATGGCTACACCTTC. Amino acids: CATFMGHSRRYGYTF.

The chain has TRBV6-1 and TRBJ1-5; 7 nucleotides agree with TRBD1. There are 18 residues in the CDR3. The V gene end was trimmed by 2 bases and the J gene end by 2 bases; junction bases not matched to a gene: 12. Germline CDR1 is MNHNS and CDR2 is SASEGT. CDR3 loop: CASSEPHRGRLGNQPQHF. The CDR3 DNA sequence: TGTGCCAGCAGTGAACCCCACAGGGGTAGGTTGGGCAATCAGCCCCAGCATTTT.

The chain has TRBV10-3 and TRBJ2-1; 11 bases line up with TRBD1. V lost 9 bases to trimming and J lost 8 bases; unmatched junction nucleotides: 9. CDR1 and CDR2 (germline): ENHRY, SYGVKD. This CDR3 has 14 amino acids. The CDR3 reads CAIQGQGAFDEQFF. CDR3 in DNA: TGTGCCATACAAGGACAGGGGGCATTCGATGAGCAGTTCTTC.

This chain uses TRBV28 with TRBJ1-6, with D hard to call. Germline assignment: CDR1 MDHEN and CDR2 SYDVKM. CDR3 length: 12 residues. V gave up 2 bases and J gave up 7 bases, with 3 bases separating them. The CDR3 DNA reads as TGTGCCAGCAGTTTACTGAATTCACCCCTCCACTTT. Translated: CASSLLNSPLHF.

The rearrangement uses TRBV19 and TRBJ1-6, with D tentatively TRBD1 (6 bases). The CDR3 is 14 amino acids. Trimming took 7 bases from V and 7 from J, leaving 14 bases between them. CDR1 is LNHDA, CDR2 SQIVND, per germline (reference sequence). The CDR3 here is CASTHGTPNSPLHF. CDR3 nucleotides: TGTGCCAGTACTCATGGGACACCCAATTCACCCCTCCACTTT.

This clone showed up just once. The V and J genes are TRBV27 and TRBJ1-5, with TRBD1 matching over 8 bases. Per the germline V gene, CDR1 is MNHEY and CDR2 is SMNVEV (reference sequence). The junction had 5 bases not matched to a gene; V was cut back by 6 bases and J by 4 bases. CDR3 length equals 14 residues. The CDR3 DNA sequence: TGTGCCAGCAGCATCGACAGGGGAAATCAGCCCCAGCATTTT. Translating it yields CASSIDRGNQPQHF.

Concerning this clone: A much larger clone sits a single nucleotide away, making a read error possible. The chain combines TRBV5-5 with TRBJ2-2; 7 positions agree with TRBD2. J gave up 7 bases and V 7 bases, and 10 bases lay outside the gene matches. There are 14 residues in the CDR3. CDR1 is SGHKS and CDR2 is YYEKEE in the germline V gene (reference sequence). CDR3 coding DNA: TGTGCCAGCGGATCGGCGGGAGAGGGCGGGGAGCTGTTTTTT. It translates to CASGSAGEGGELFF.

This chain uses TRBV11-3 with TRBJ2-1; possibly TRBD1 for D (5 bases). V was shortened by 1 base and J by 6 bases, with 10 bases between the two germline ends. This CDR3 contains 14 residues. Germline values: CDR1 SGHNT, CDR2 YENEEA. The CDR3 DNA reads TGTGCCAGCAGCTTAGGGGGCGCGGCCAATGAGCAGTTCTTC. As protein: CASSLGGAANEQFF.

The V call is TRBV12-3 or TRBV12-4, the J call TRBJ1-2; 10 bases line up with TRBD1. This CDR3 region has 12 residues. After removal of 8 bases from V and 4 bases from J, the junction contained 1 base not matched to a gene. The CDR3 DNA follows: TGTGCCAGCCGGGACAGGGGCTATGGCTACACCTTC. Translated, it gives CASRDRGYGYTF.

The DNA of the CDR3 is TGCGCCAGCAGCCAAGATCGGAGAGGGTTTGAGCAGTACTTC. Its translation is CASSQDRRGFEQYF. The rearrangement uses TRBV4-3 and TRBJ2-7; tentatively, D is TRBD2 (5 bases). Trimming cost V 0 bases and J 7 bases, with 13 bases left between them. The V gene's germline CDR1 is LGHNA and CDR2 YSLEER. The CDR3 covers 14 residues.

The CDR3 DNA sequence: TGTGCCACCAGCAGGGGTGGGGAGATGAACACTGAAGCTTTCTTT. Amino acids: CATSRGGEMNTEAFF. The chain links TRBV15 to TRBJ1-1; no reliable D call. Per germline, CDR1 LNHNV and CDR2 YYDKDF (reference sequence). The CDR3 has 15 residues. Trimming took off 3 bases at V and 0 bases at J, with 11 bases between the two ends.